One and the same sample provided the 25 T cell receptor beta chains below, sequenced in a study of T cell responses to AZD1222 COVID-19 vaccine. Produced via immunoSEQ multiplex PCR; TCRdb's table is partial and in-frame only. The sample lists about 120,000 clones; about 90% were seen once. Here the sequenced sample was peripheral blood, taken on day 0 of AZD1222 vaccination. These TCRs come from an adult in good health.

This rearrangement joins TRBV30 to TRBJ2-7; 11 nucleotides line up with TRBD1. V shed 3 bases, J shed 6 bases, and the junction held 4 bases outside the gene matches. From germline, CDR1 is GTSNPN and CDR2 SVGIG (reference sequence). CDR3 size: 13 residues. The CDR3 bases are TGTGCCTGGAGCCCCGGGACAGGGGGCGAGCAGTACTTC. Its protein product is CAWSPGTGGEQYF.

The chain is built from TRBV11-2 and TRBJ1-3; 8 nucleotides line up with TRBD1. The germline gives CDR1 SGHAT, CDR2 FQNNGV. Losses at the gene ends were 1 base for V and 0 bases for J; bases not matched to a gene: 2. The CDR3 is 16 amino acids. DNA of the CDR3: TGTGCCAGCAGCTTAGGGGGGACAGGCTCTGGAAACACCATATATTTT. Its translation is CASSLGGTGSGNTIYF. Based on the CDR3 plus reference TRBV11-2 and TRBJ1-3, the full variable domain is EAGVAQSPRYKIIEKRQSVAFWCNPISGHATLYWYQQILGQGPKLLIQFQNNGVVDDSQLPKDRFSAERLKGVDSTLKIQPAKLEDSAVYLCASSLGGTGSGNTIYFGEGSWLTVV.

J is TRBJ2-6 and V is TRBV4-1; D is perhaps TRBD1 or TRBD2 (6 bases each). The germline CDR1 and CDR2 sequences are MGHRA and YSYEKL. This CDR3 spans 16 amino acids. V lost 4 bases and J lost 2, with 12 bases in between. The CDR3 loop is CASSPGGGPGANVLTF. The CDR3 nucleotides are TGCGCCAGCAGCCCTGGTGGGGGGCCTGGGGCCAACGTCCTGACTTTC.

The rearrangement uses TRBV7-9 and TRBJ2-7; D not certain. This CDR3 has 11 residues. Trimming shortened V by 4 bases and J by 3 bases, and 4 bases separated the two germline ends. The germline gives CDR1 SEHNR, CDR2 FQNEAQ (reference sequence). The CDR3 protein is CASSWDYEQYF. In DNA form, the CDR3 reads TGTGCCAGCAGCTGGGACTACGAGCAGTACTTC.

The chain joins TRBV9 to TRBJ2-2; D unresolved. The V end was cut by 4 bases, the J end by 9 bases, with 16 bases between. CDR3 size: 14 residues. Germline V gene lookup returns CDR1 SGDLS and CDR2 YYNGEE. In nucleotides, the CDR3 is TGTGCCAGCAGCCCGCGGTGGTGGTTTTGGGAGCTGTTTTTT. This codes for CASSPRWWFWELFF.

J is TRBJ2-2 and V is TRBV3-1 (or the pseudogene TRBV3-2), with D unclear. The V gene's germline CDR1 is LGHDT and CDR2 YNNKEL (reference sequence). This CDR3 has 15 residues. V lost 4 bases, J lost 7 bases, and 16 bases lay in between. CDR3 in DNA: TGTGCCAGCAGCCCAGTCGCCTCAATCGTCGGGGAGCTGTTTTTT. Translating it yields CASSPVASIVGELFF.

The V gene is TRBV30, the J gene TRBJ1-2; 7 bases map to TRBD1. In germline, CDR1 is GTSNPN, CDR2 SVGIG (reference sequence). V shed 4 bases and J 8 bases; nucleotides not matched to a gene: 7. The CDR3 is 12 residues long. The CDR3: CAWTRDRRGYTF. In DNA form, the CDR3 reads TGTGCCTGGACCAGGGACAGACGGGGCTACACCTTC.

This CDR3 is CASSPTRGQGNEKLFF. Written as DNA, the CDR3 is TGTGCCAGCAGCCCGACGAGAGGACAGGGTAATGAAAAACTGTTTTTT. The gene calls are TRBV14 and TRBJ1-4; TRBD1 matches 8 bases. J lost 4 bases, V lost 4 bases, and 8 bases had no gene match. CDR3 length: 16 amino acids. Per the germline V gene, CDR1 is SGHDN and CDR2 is FVKESK. The entire variable domain, with the rest obtained from reference TRBV14 and TRBJ1-4, is as follows: EAGVTQFPSHSVIEKGQTVTLRCDPISGHDNLYWYRRVMGKEIKFLLHFVKESKQDESGMPNNRFLAERTGGTYSTLKVQPAELEDSGVYFCASSPTRGQGNEKLFFGSGTQLSVL.

The table lists this clone with a count of one. The rearrangement links TRBV10-2 to TRBJ2-1; D may match TRBD1 or TRBD2 (5 bases each). V lost 8 bases and J 0 bases, leaving 20 bases between the germline ends. The CDR3 totals 17 residues. Per the germline V gene, CDR1 is WSHSY and CDR2 is SAAADI. Here the CDR3 DNA reads TGCGCCAGCTATTCTGGGGCTACCGGGACCTCCTACAATGAGCAGTTCTTC. Its protein is CASYSGATGTSYNEQFF.

The chain combines TRBV30 with TRBJ1-6, with 8 nucleotides matching TRBD1. The CDR3 has 16 amino acids. J lost 9 bases, V lost 0 bases, and 10 bases had no gene match. Germline-derived CDR1 and CDR2 are GTSNPN and SVGIG (reference sequence). The CDR3 here is CAWSVSRGRNSSPLHF. CDR3 nucleotides: TGTGCCTGGAGTGTAAGCAGGGGGCGAAATAGTTCACCCCTCCACTTT.

This clone came up once. V and J are TRBV2 and TRBJ2-7, with no clear D. This CDR3 is built from 15 residues. The V end lost 4 bases, the J end lost 7 bases, and 20 bases lay between the germline ends. The germline gives CDR1 SNHLY, CDR2 FYNNEI. In DNA form, the CDR3 reads TGTGCCAGCAGTGTGACAAGGAGCCTACCCGGGGAGCAGTACTTC. The encoded protein is CASSVTRSLPGEQYF. The full variable domain, rest sourced from reference TRBV2 and TRBJ2-7, is EPEVTQTPSHQVTQMGQEVILRCVPISNHLYFYWYRQILGQKVEFLVSFYNNEISEKSEIFDDQFSVERPDGSNFTLKIRSTKLEDSAMYFCASSVTRSLPGEQYFGPGTRLTVT.

V is TRBV11-1 and J is TRBJ2-3, with D maybe TRBD1 (6 bases). The ends were cut back, 3 bases at V and 6 bases at J, with 19 bases in the middle. Looked up from germline, CDR1 is SGHAT and CDR2 is FQDESV (reference sequence). CDR3 length: 16 amino acids. The CDR3, as DNA: TGTGCCAGCAGCTTTGGGGGCAGGGTAAAAGGGGATACGCAGTATTTT. Protein sequence: CASSFGGRVKGDTQYF. Based on the CDR3 plus reference TRBV11-1 and TRBJ2-3, the full variable domain is EAEVAQSPRYKITEKSQAVAFWCDPISGHATLYWYRQILGQGPELLVQFQDESVVDDSQLPKDRFSAERLKGVDSTLKIQPAELGDSAMYLCASSFGGRVKGDTQYFGPGTRLTVL.

This clone was seen only a few times. The chain combines TRBV19 with TRBJ1-1; TRBD1 might be the D (6 bases). The CDR3 consists of 14 residues. V was trimmed by 5 bases and J by 7 bases, leaving 17 bases between them. Per germline, CDR1 LNHDA and CDR2 SQIVND (reference sequence). In DNA, the CDR3 is TGTGCCAGTAGTTTTCGGACTGGGGGCGTTGAAGCTTTCTTT. It encodes CASSFRTGGVEAFF.

This chain uses TRBV5-1 with TRBJ1-5; possibly TRBD1 for D (5 bases). The germline V gene encodes CDR1 SGHRS and CDR2 YFSETQ. This CDR3 comprises 14 residues. V gave up 0 bases and J gave up 2 bases, with 6 bases separating them. Here the CDR3 reads CASSLEGGNQPQHF. CDR3 DNA: TGCGCCAGCAGCTTGGAAGGGGGCAATCAGCCCCAGCATTTT.

The V gene is TRBV25-1, the J gene TRBJ1-4; maybe TRBD1 (6 bases). Trimming left V 6 bases short and J 2 bases short, with 13 bases between. CDR1 MGHDK and CDR2 SYGVNS come from the germline V gene. The CDR3 covers 15 residues. The CDR3 spells CASRPQGRTNEKLFF. The CDR3 DNA reads as TGTGCCAGCAGGCCCCAGGGGAGGACTAATGAAAAACTGTTTTTT.

This chain connects TRBV7-3 to TRBJ2-7; D not resolved. The V gene's germline CDR1 is SGHTA and CDR2 FQGTGA. This CDR3 is 13 amino acids long. V lost 2 bases to trimming and J lost 3 bases, with 8 bases between them. Here the CDR3 reads CASSLGPFYEQYF. Written as DNA, the CDR3 is TGTGCCAGCAGCTTAGGACCCTTCTACGAGCAGTACTTC.

The chain links TRBV5-5 to TRBJ2-7; no clear D gene. The CDR3 spans 13 residues. Germline CDR1 SGHKS, CDR2 YYEKEE (reference sequence). Trimming took off 0 bases at V and 6 bases at J, with 10 bases between the two ends. The chain's CDR3 is CASSLENWGEQYF. DNA for the CDR3: TGTGCCAGCAGCTTGGAGAACTGGGGCGAGCAGTACTTC.

V gene TRBV7-2 combines with J gene TRBJ2-7, with TRBD2 as a possible D gene (6 bases). This CDR3 comprises 14 residues. Germline V gene sequence: CDR1 SGHTA, CDR2 FQGNSA. V was shortened by 7 bases and J by 6 bases, with 19 bases between the two germline ends. As DNA, the CDR3 is TGTGCCAGCACCCCTCGATGGGGGGACGGCGAGCAGTACTTC. Its translation is CASTPRWGDGEQYF.

The chain employs TRBV5-6 and TRBJ1-6; D call uncertain. Germline CDR1 and CDR2: SGHDT and YYEEEE. The CDR3 runs 15 residues. The V and J ends lost 0 bases and 8 bases respectively, with 12 bases between them. CDR3 sequence (DNA): TGTGCCAGCAGCTTGGAAGGGTTCATGGATTCACCCCTCCACTTT. This gives the protein CASSLEGFMDSPLHF.

The chain links TRBV19 to TRBJ1-2; no clear D. Deletions cut 6 bases from V and 8 bases from J, with 10 bases between. CDR3 size: 11 residues. Germline CDR1 is LNHDA and CDR2 is SQIVND (reference sequence). The CDR3 region has the DNA TGTGCCAGTAGGTCTCTATCAGGCTACACCTTC. It codes for CASRSLSGYTF. Combining the CDR3 with reference TRBV19 and TRBJ1-2 gives the whole variable domain DGGITQSPKYLFRKEGQNVTLSCEQNLNHDAMYWYRQDPGQGLRLIYYSQIVNDFQKGDIAEGYSVSREKKESFPLTVTSAQKNPTAFYLCASRSLSGYTFGSGTRLTVV.

The chain combines TRBV3-1 (or the pseudogene TRBV3-2) with TRBJ2-7, with a possible D match to TRBD1 (5 bases). With 0 bases removed from V and 2 bases from J, the gap between germline ends came to 11 bases. The CDR3 covers 15 residues. The germline V gene has CDR1 LGHDT and CDR2 YNNKEL (reference sequence). DNA for the CDR3: TGTGCCAGCAGCCAAGATAACAGGCCGGCCTACGAGCAGTACTTC. It translates to CASSQDNRPAYEQYF.

The chain has TRBV30 and TRBJ2-1; D is ambiguous. From germline, CDR1 is GTSNPN and CDR2 SVGIG (reference sequence). The CDR3 contains 13 residues. Deletions cut 3 bases from V and 4 bases from J, with 10 bases between. The CDR3 loop reads CAWRSHRYNEQFF. The CDR3 DNA is TGTGCCTGGAGGTCACACCGGTACAATGAGCAGTTCTTC.

This chain links TRBV10-3 with TRBJ2-2, with D possibly TRBD2 on 5 matching bases. V lost 4 bases, J lost 1 base, and 10 bases lay in between. Germline V gene lookup returns CDR1 ENHRY and CDR2 SYGVKD. The CDR3 consists of 15 residues. CDR3 amino acids: CAISVRTLNTGELFF. In DNA form, the CDR3 reads TGTGCCATCAGTGTTAGGACTCTGAACACCGGGGAGCTGTTTTTT.

This clone occurred once. V gene TRBV24-1 combines with J gene TRBJ2-1; perhaps TRBD1 as D (6 bases). Germline V gene sequence: CDR1 KGHDR, CDR2 SFDVKD. V was shortened by 5 bases and J by 8 bases, with 9 bases between the two germline ends. The CDR3 runs 12 residues. The CDR3 DNA reads as TGTGCCACCAGTGCTACAGGGTATGAGCAGTTCTTC. Translating it yields CATSATGYEQFF.

CDR3 in DNA: TGTGCCAGCAGCATAGGACAGGGGGTAATTGGTGAGCAGTTCTTC. This gives the protein CASSIGQGVIGEQFF. V gene TRBV7-3 combines with J gene TRBJ2-1, with TRBD1 identical over 10 bases. V gave up 5 bases and J gave up 9 bases; unmatched junction bases: 10. This CDR3 comprises 15 residues. The germline gives CDR1 SGHTA, CDR2 FQGTGA. Drawing the rest from reference TRBV7-3 and TRBJ2-1, the complete variable domain is GAGVSQTPSNKVTEKGKYVELRCDPISGHTALYWYRQSLGQGPEFLIYFQGTGAADDSGLPNDRFFAVRPEGSVSTLKIQRTERGDSAVYLCASSIGQGVIGEQFFGPGTRLTVL.